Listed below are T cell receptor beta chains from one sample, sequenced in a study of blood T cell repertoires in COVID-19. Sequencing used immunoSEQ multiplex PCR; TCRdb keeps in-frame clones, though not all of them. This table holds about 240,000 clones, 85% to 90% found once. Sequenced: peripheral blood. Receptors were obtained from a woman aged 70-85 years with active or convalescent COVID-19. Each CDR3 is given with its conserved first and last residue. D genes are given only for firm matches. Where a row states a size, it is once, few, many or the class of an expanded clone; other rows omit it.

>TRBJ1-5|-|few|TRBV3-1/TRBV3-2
CASSPQEAPDRKGGNQPQHF
TGTGCCAGCAGCCCCCAAGAGGCTCCAGACAGGAAAGGGGGCAATCAGCCCCAGCATTTT
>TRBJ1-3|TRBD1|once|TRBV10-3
CAISESGTGSGNTIYF
TGTGCCATCAGTGAGTCGGGGACAGGGTCAGGAAACACCATATATTTT
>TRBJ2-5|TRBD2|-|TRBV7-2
CASSLVLLARETQYF
TGTGCCAGCAGCTTAGTGTTACTAGCGCGAGAGACCCAGTACTTC
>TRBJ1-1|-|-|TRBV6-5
CASKMGGRVNTEAFF
TGTGCCAGCAAAATGGGGGGGAGGGTGAACACTGAAGCTTTCTTT
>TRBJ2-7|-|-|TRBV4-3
CASSQDAGYEQYF
TGCGCCAGCAGCCAAGACGCCGGCTACGAGCAGTACTTC
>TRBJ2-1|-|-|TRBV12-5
CASGLRRGQYNEQFF
TGTGCTAGTGGTTTGAGGCGGGGACAGTACAATGAGCAGTTCTTC
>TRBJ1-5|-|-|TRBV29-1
CRRRGYGPQHF
TGCAGACGCAGGGGTTATGGACCCCAGCATTTT
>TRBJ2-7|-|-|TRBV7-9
CASSFRDRGSYEQYF
TGTGCCAGCAGCTTTCGGGATAGAGGCTCCTACGAGCAGTACTTC
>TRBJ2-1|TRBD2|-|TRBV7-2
CASSLGATSGVSNEQFF
TGTGCCAGCAGCTTAGGGGCGACTAGCGGGGTCAGCAATGAGCAGTTCTTC
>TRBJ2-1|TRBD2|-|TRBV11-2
CASTSGAGVIANEQFF
TGTGCCAGCACCTCCGGGGCGGGGGTGATTGCAAATGAGCAGTTCTTC
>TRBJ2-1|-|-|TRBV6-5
CASSYGSVGGEQFF
TGTGCCAGCAGTTACGGGTCGGTTGGAGGTGAGCAGTTCTTC
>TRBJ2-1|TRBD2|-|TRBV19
CASSMASGGAGEQFF
TGTGCCAGTAGTATGGCTAGCGGGGGGGCGGGTGAGCAGTTCTTC
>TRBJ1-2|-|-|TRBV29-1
CSVEAQGNYGYTF
TGCAGCGTTGAAGCCCAGGGTAACTATGGCTACACCTTC
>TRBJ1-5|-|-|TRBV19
CASSSESYSNQPQHF
TGTGCCAGTAGCTCGGAGAGCTATAGCAATCAGCCCCAGCATTTT
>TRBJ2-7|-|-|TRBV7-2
CASSFRREGPYEQYF
TGTGCCAGCAGCTTTAGGAGGGAAGGGCCCTACGAGCAGTACTTC
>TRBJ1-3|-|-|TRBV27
CASMRVSGNTIYF
TGTGCCAGCATGAGGGTCTCTGGAAACACCATATATTTT
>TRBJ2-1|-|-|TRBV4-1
CASSLLGGTLYNEQFF
TGCGCCAGCAGCCTCTTAGGGGGTACGTTGTACAATGAGCAGTTCTTC
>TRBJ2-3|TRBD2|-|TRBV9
CASSGSGGDTQYF
TGTGCCAGCAGCGGAAGCGGGGGGGATACGCAGTATTTT
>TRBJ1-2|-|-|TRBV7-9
CASTPEGIGGYTF
TGTGCCAGCACCCCAGAGGGTATAGGTGGCTACACCTTC
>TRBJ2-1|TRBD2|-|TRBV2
CASRAGTSGGSYNEQFF
TGTGCCAGCAGAGCTGGGACTAGCGGGGGCTCCTACAATGAGCAGTTCTTC
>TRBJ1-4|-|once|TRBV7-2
CASSLRPRRTEGEKLFF
TGTGCCAGCAGCTTAAGACCGAGGAGGACGGAGGGTGAAAAACTGTTTTTT
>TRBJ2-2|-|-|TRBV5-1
CASSLRSAGELFF
TGCGCCAGCAGCTTGAGGAGTGCCGGGGAGCTGTTTTTT
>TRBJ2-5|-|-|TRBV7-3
CASSFTVQETQYF
TGTGCCAGCAGCTTCACAGTCCAAGAGACCCAGTACTTC
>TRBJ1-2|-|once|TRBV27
CASSLGGTGTYGYTF
TGTGCCAGCAGTCTCGGGGGGACTGGCACCTATGGCTACACCTTC
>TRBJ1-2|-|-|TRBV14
CASSQGGWGYTF
TGTGCCAGCAGCCAGGGGGGTTGGGGCTACACCTTC
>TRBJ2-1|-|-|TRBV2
CASSELLQIEQFF
TGTGCCAGCAGTGAGCTACTACAAATTGAGCAGTTCTTC
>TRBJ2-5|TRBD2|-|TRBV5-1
CASSSSGGALETQYF
TGCGCCAGCAGCTCTAGCGGGGGGGCCCTGGAGACCCAGTACTTC
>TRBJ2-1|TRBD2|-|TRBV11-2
CASSFALAGGRDNEQFF
TGTGCCAGCAGCTTCGCACTAGCGGGGGGGAGGGACAATGAGCAGTTCTTC
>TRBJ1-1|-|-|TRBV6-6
CASSYSPGGTEAFF
TGTGCCAGCAGTTACTCGCCAGGAGGAACTGAAGCTTTCTTT
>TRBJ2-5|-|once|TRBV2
CASSDGNPGTQYF
TGTGCCAGCAGTGACGGTAATCCGGGGACCCAGTACTTC
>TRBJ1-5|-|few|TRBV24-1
CATSGTQGLGQPQHF
TGTGCCACCAGTGGAACCCAGGGTCTGGGTCAGCCCCAGCATTTT
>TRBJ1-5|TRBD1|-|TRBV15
CATSRAGTGISGSNQPQHF
TGTGCCACCAGCAGAGCCGGGACAGGGATTTCAGGTAGCAATCAGCCCCAGCATTTT
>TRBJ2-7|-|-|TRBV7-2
CASSLARWSYEQYF
TGTGCCAGCAGCTTAGCGCGGTGGAGCTACGAGCAGTACTTC
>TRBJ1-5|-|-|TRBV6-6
CASSYSVGRVNQPQHF
TGTGCCAGCAGTTACTCCGTAGGCAGGGTCAATCAGCCCCAGCATTTT
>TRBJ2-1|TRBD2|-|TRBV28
CASSRRTSGGLYNEQFF
TGTGCCAGCAGTCGACGGACTAGCGGGGGCCTGTACAATGAGCAGTTCTTC
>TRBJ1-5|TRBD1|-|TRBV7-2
CASSPSRDRGRPQHF
TGTGCCAGCAGCCCGTCCCGGGACAGGGGGAGGCCCCAGCATTTT
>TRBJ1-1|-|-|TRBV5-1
CASREGLHTEAFF
TGCGCCAGCAGAGAGGGCCTTCACACTGAAGCTTTCTTT
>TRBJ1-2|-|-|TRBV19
CASSPRTPYGYTF
TGTGCCAGTAGTCCGCGGACACCTTATGGCTACACCTTC
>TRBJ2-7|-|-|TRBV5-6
CASSTWRQASYEQYF
TGTGCCAGCAGCACCTGGAGACAGGCTTCCTACGAGCAGTACTTC
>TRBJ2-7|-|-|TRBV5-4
CASSSLRDNYEQYF
TGTGCCAGCAGCTCGCTCCGGGACAACTACGAGCAGTACTTC